This TCR beta chain was identified in a study of CD8 T cells in ankylosing spondylitis. Study-wide results and caveats: CD8+ by phenotype, disease-linked clones were relatively rare in peripheral blood.

This clonotype was observed a few times. Its target is unknown. The CDR3 loop spans 15 amino acids. TCRdb independently ran MiXCR on the 5' RACE reads; one entry per CDR3 protein. Here the sample spans fewer than 400,000 distinct CDR3 sequences, about 15% being singletons. Input material: blood, either unsorted or a sorted T cell fraction (not recorded which). The receptor was derived from a male donor with ankylosing spondylitis or in good health (not recorded which). The chain couples TRBV1 to TRBJ1-2. TRBV1 is a documented pseudogene. CDR3 sequence: CTSSQDPDFNYGYTF. The CDR3 DNA reads as TGCACCAGCAGCCAAGATCCCGACTTCAACTATGGCTACACCTTC.